A single sample gave rise to the 22 T cell receptor beta chains below, sequenced in a study of T-cell memory formation after mild COVID-19. Via MiXCR, TCRdb re-called the 5' RACE reads, giving one row per CDR3 protein. The sample has 450,000 to 700,000 distinct CDR3 sequences, more than 15% seen once. Sample: PBMCs or a T cell subset sorted from them (not recorded which). Receptors originate from an adult woman who had mild COVID-19 (a few samples of this study predate the infection). Cell type and time point are not known.

CDR3 in amino acids: CATSDFDGMYEQYF. CDR3 bases: TGTGCCACCAGTGATTTTGACGGCATGTACGAGCAGTACTTC. This chain connects TRBV24-1 to TRBJ2-7, with unresolved D. The CDR3 runs to 14 residues. V lost 1 base and J lost 4, with 10 bases in between. CDR1 is KGHDR and CDR2 is SFDVKD in the germline V gene.

The chain uses TRBV15 and TRBJ2-1, with D tentatively TRBD2 (5 bases). V lost 0 bases, J lost 8 bases, and 11 bases lay in between. Germline CDR1 LNHNV, CDR2 YYDKDF (reference sequence). CDR3 length: 14 amino acids. This chain's CDR3 is CATSREARVHEQFF. Here the CDR3 DNA reads TGTGCCACCAGCAGAGAGGCGCGGGTGCATGAGCAGTTCTTC.

This clonotype was picked up many times. This CDR3 is CASSLLGVRYEQYF. CDR3 DNA: TGTGCCAGCAGCTTACTGGGGGTACGTTACGAGCAGTACTTC. The gene calls are TRBV7-8 and TRBJ2-7; D may match TRBD1 or TRBD2 (5 bases each). CDR1 and CDR2 from the germline V gene are SGHVS and FQNEAQ. This CDR3 contains 14 residues. V gave up 2 bases and J gave up 4 bases, with 12 bases separating them.

This rearrangement joins TRBV4-3 to TRBJ2-7; 7 bases are shared with TRBD1. CDR3 length equals 16 residues. J was trimmed by 6 bases and V by 0 bases; bases with no gene match: 11. The germline CDR1 and CDR2 sequences are LGHNA and YSLEER. CDR3 DNA: TGCGCCAGCAGCCAAGATTCAGGACAGGCCCCCGGCGAGCAGTACTTC. It specifies CASSQDSGQAPGEQYF.

This clonotype has only a few counts. The chain couples TRBV5-1 to TRBJ2-1, with 10 nucleotides matching TRBD2. There are 15 residues in the CDR3. Germline V CDR1 and CDR2: SGHRS, YFSETQ. The ends lost 0 bases at V and 7 bases at J; junction bases unmatched: 4. CDR3 sequence reads: CASSLGASGGNEQFF. The CDR3 nucleotides read TGCGCCAGCAGCTTGGGGGCTAGCGGGGGTAATGAGCAGTTCTTC.

For this clonotype: Germline and junction disagree at one end, which may indicate a read error. The CDR3 DNA follows: TGTGCCAGCAGTCTAGCGTTAACGAGGGATACGCAGTATTTT. It specifies CASSLALTRDTQYF. The chain combines TRBV12-3 or TRBV12-4 with TRBJ2-3, with a possible D match to TRBD2 (6 bases). The CDR3 is 14 residues long.

This clonotype came up a few times. The chain couples TRBV7-9 to TRBJ2-3, with TRBD2 matching over 8 bases. Germline CDR1 SEHNR, CDR2 FQNEAQ (reference sequence). The length of the CDR3 is 17 residues. Trimming took 6 bases from V and 4 from J; bases not matched to a gene: 15. CDR3 in DNA: TGTGCCAGCAGACTACTAGACGGGACTAGGGGCGCAGATACGCAGTATTTT. This codes for CASRLLDGTRGADTQYF.

The V and J genes are TRBV10-3 and TRBJ1-1; D remains unclear. The CDR3 length is 15 residues. Germline V lookup: CDR1 ENHRY, CDR2 SYGVKD. V lost 0 bases and J lost 0, with 8 bases in between. CDR3 region: CAISESAQLNTEAFF. DNA of the CDR3: TGTGCCATCAGTGAGTCGGCACAGCTGAACACTGAAGCTTTCTTT.

V and J are TRBV3-1 and TRBJ2-3; 9 positions match TRBD2. Germline V CDR1 and CDR2: LGHDT, YNNKEL (reference sequence). CDR3 length equals 16 residues. After removal of 2 bases from V and 4 bases from J, the junction contained 7 bases not matched to a gene. This CDR3 is CASSQSLAGSADTQYF. The CDR3 region has the DNA TGTGCCAGCAGCCAAAGCCTAGCGGGGAGCGCAGATACGCAGTATTTT.

This clonotype came up a few times. V usage is TRBV20-1 and J usage is TRBJ2-1; TRBD2 is a possible D gene (6 bases). V shed 2 bases and J shed 8 bases, with 19 bases lying between them. Germline CDR1 reads DFQATT; CDR2 reads SNEGSKA (reference sequence). The CDR3 extends over 15 amino acids. CDR3: CSARPGLGPSYEQFF. The DNA of the CDR3 is TGCAGTGCTAGACCGGGACTTGGTCCTAGCTATGAGCAGTTCTTC.

The chain recombines TRBV12-3 or TRBV12-4 with TRBJ2-3; D gene uncertain. The CDR3 length is 14 residues. The V end lost 0 bases, the J end lost 6 bases, and 10 bases lay between the germline ends. The CDR3 sequence is CASSLARHTDTQYF. The CDR3 DNA reads as TGTGCCAGCAGTTTAGCCAGACACACCGATACGCAGTATTTT.

This sequence joins TRBV6-5 and TRBJ2-1, with 8 bases lining up with TRBD2. CDR3 length: 15 amino acids. V lost 5 bases to trimming and J lost 0 bases; unmatched junction nucleotides: 3. The germline gives CDR1 MNHEY, CDR2 SVGAGI. The CDR3 DNA sequence: TGTGCCAGCAGTAAACTAGCGGCCTCCTACAATGAGCAGTTCTTC. Translation: CASSKLAASYNEQFF.

J is TRBJ1-1 and V is TRBV12-3 or TRBV12-4, with D tentatively TRBD1 (5 bases). This CDR3 has 16 amino acids. Trimming took off 3 bases at V and 3 bases at J, with 17 bases between the two ends. CDR3 sequence reads: CASSFDQGEDHTEAFF. CDR3 bases: TGTGCCAGCAGTTTTGATCAGGGAGAAGACCACACTGAAGCTTTCTTT.

The chain recombines TRBV12-3 or TRBV12-4 with TRBJ2-5, with TRBD1 matching 9 bases. Trimming took 2 bases from V and 3 from J; bases not matched to a gene: 1. The length of the CDR3 is 14 residues. CDR3 DNA sequence: TGTGCCAGCAGTTTAAGGACAGGGGAAGAGACCCAGTACTTC. Its protein is CASSLRTGEETQYF.

The genes are TRBV7-8 and TRBJ2-7; tentative D call: TRBD2 (5 bases). V was shortened by 1 base and J by 9 bases, with 16 bases between the two germline ends. Germline CDR1 reads SGHVS; CDR2 reads FQNEAQ. The CDR3 covers 14 residues. CDR3 in DNA: TGTGCCAGCAGCTTAGGCGACGCGAGGGTGGGGCAGTACTTC. Residues: CASSLGDARVGQYF.

This clonotype was recorded a few times. The CDR3 DNA reads TGTGCCAGCAGCCCGCTACTAGTGAGCTCCTACGAGCAGTACTTC. Its protein is CASSPLLVSSYEQYF. The chain uses TRBV11-2 and TRBJ2-7; TRBD2 is a possible D gene (5 bases). CDR1 and CDR2 (germline): SGHAT, FQNNGV. The CDR3 consists of 15 residues. Trimming took 5 bases from V and 0 from J, leaving 14 bases between them.

This clonotype was recorded a few times. The chain is built from TRBV18 and TRBJ2-3; 8 bases map to TRBD1. V lost 9 bases and J lost 3; bases outside the gene matches: 17. The CDR3 loop spans 17 amino acids. Germline assignment: CDR1 KGHSH and CDR2 LQKENI. The CDR3 loop reads CASSGTGGRRGTDTQYF. The CDR3 nucleotides read TGTGCCAGTTCCGGGACAGGAGGGCGTAGGGGAACAGATACGCAGTATTTT.

This clonotype was recorded a few times. The J gene is TRBJ2-5, the V gene TRBV30, with D hard to call. V dropped 0 bases and J dropped 6 bases, with 2 bases sitting between them. Germline lookup yields CDR1 GTSNPN and CDR2 SVGIG (reference sequence). The CDR3 is 10 residues long. The chain's CDR3 is CAWSVKTQYF. CDR3 sequence (DNA): TGTGCCTGGAGTGTAAAGACCCAGTACTTC. The whole variable domain, filled in from reference TRBV30 and TRBJ2-5, reads SQTIHQWPATLVQPVGSPLSLECTVEGTSNPNLYWYRQAAGRGLQLLFYSVGIGQISSEVPQNLSASRPQDRQFILSSKKLLLSDSGFYLCAWSVKTQYFGPGTRLLVL.

The V gene is TRBV12-3 or TRBV12-4, the J gene TRBJ2-1; 8 bases fit TRBD2. The CDR3 consists of 15 residues. V was clipped by 5 bases and J by 7 bases; unmatched bases: 10. In DNA form, the CDR3 reads TGTGCCAGCAGTCGAGCCAGCGGGGGTAAAAATGAGCAGTTCTTC. Amino acid sequence: CASSRASGGKNEQFF.

Many counts were recorded for this clonotype. J is TRBJ1-1 and V is TRBV7-9, with D maybe TRBD1 (6 bases). V lost 6 bases and J 10 bases, leaving 15 bases between the germline ends. The CDR3 is 12 residues long. Per the germline V gene, CDR1 is SEHNR and CDR2 is FQNEAQ (reference sequence). CDR3 amino acids: CASRDADRTAFF. The CDR3 nucleotides read TGTGCCAGCAGGGATGCGGACAGAACAGCTTTCTTT.

The table lists this clonotype with a few counts. The gene calls are TRBV12-3 or TRBV12-4 and TRBJ2-5; 14 bases are a match to TRBD2. With 3 bases clipped from V and 5 bases from J, the junction kept 11 bases outside the gene matches. This CDR3 comprises 18 residues. CDR3 coding DNA: TGTGCCAGCAGTTTGAGTCGACGCGGGACTAGCGGGAGTGAGACCCAGTACTTC. Its protein product is CASSLSRRGTSGSETQYF.

This clonotype was seen more than once but under ten times. This chain joins TRBV6-5 and TRBJ2-3; the D gene is possibly TRBD2 (6 bases). V was clipped by 3 bases and J by 6 bases, with 13 bases between them. From germline, CDR1 is MNHEY and CDR2 SVGAGI. The CDR3 consists of 14 residues. In nucleotides, the CDR3 is TGTGCCAGCAGTTATGACGGGAGTACCGATACGCAGTATTTT. Translated: CASSYDGSTDTQYF.